One sample yielded the 8 T cell receptor beta chains listed below, sequenced in a study of T cells in Graves' hyperthyroidism and ophthalmopathy. Regions amplified from RNA transcripts were the TCR beta CDR3 regions. The HTBI primer set was used in a first-round RT-PCR of the TCR CDR3. TCRdb itself ran the multiplex PCR reads through MiXCR, one entry per CDR3 protein. The sample records 480,000 or so distinct CDR3 sequences, 46% being singletons. Source material: peripheral blood or thyroid tissue (not recorded which). All receptors come from an adult woman with Graves' disease, either hyperthyroidism or ophthalmopathy (not recorded which).

For this clonotype: Just one base apart from a much larger clone, this may be a read error. V and J are TRBV4-1 and TRBJ1-3; TRBD1 is a possible D gene (6 bases). CDR1 is MGHRA, CDR2 YSYEKL, per germline. The CDR3 contains 15 residues. The CDR3 spells CASSLRQVPGSTIYF. The CDR3 coding sequence is TGCGCCAGCAGCCTCCGACAGGTACCTGGAAGCACCATATATTTT.

This chain links TRBV18 with TRBJ1-1; D call uncertain. This CDR3 has 14 amino acids. With 1 base removed from V and 4 bases from J, the gap between germline ends came to 10 bases. Germline V gene data show CDR1 as KGHSH and CDR2 as LQKENI. CDR3 loop: CASSPQAGSTEAFF. CDR3 in DNA: TGTGCCAGCTCACCACAGGCGGGGAGCACTGAAGCTTTCTTT.

The chain has TRBV18 and TRBJ1-3, with D perhaps TRBD1 (6 bases). Trimming took off 3 bases at V and 3 bases at J, with 12 bases between the two ends. CDR3 length equals 15 residues. Per germline, CDR1 KGHSH and CDR2 LQKENI. The chain's CDR3 is CASSPRDNYGNTIYF. The CDR3, as DNA: TGTGCCAGCTCACCGCGGGACAACTATGGAAACACCATATATTTT.

This clonotype was counted at least ten times. Here the CDR3 DNA reads TGTGCCAGCAGCCAACGCGGGCAGGGGGGGACCCAGTACTTC. This encodes CASSQRGQGGTQYF. The V call is TRBV7-9, the J call TRBJ2-5; perhaps TRBD1 as D (7 bases). Germline assignment: CDR1 SEHNR and CDR2 FQNEAQ (reference sequence). V gave up 5 bases and J gave up 7 bases, with 17 bases separating them. This CDR3 is 14 amino acids long.

This CDR3 is CASSTWTGEETQYF. CDR3 coding DNA: TGTGCCAGCAGTACCTGGACAGGGGAAGAGACCCAGTACTTC. The chain employs TRBV7-9 and TRBJ2-5; TRBD1 agrees at 9 bases. Germline trimming cut 6 bases from V and 3 bases from J; bases unmatched to any gene: 5. The CDR3 consists of 14 residues. CDR1 SEHNR and CDR2 FQNEAQ come from the germline V gene (reference sequence).

The chain couples TRBV5-1 to TRBJ1-5; TRBD1 aligns across 7 bases. Germline CDR1 is SGHRS and CDR2 is YFSETQ. V was clipped by 4 bases and J by 4 bases; unmatched bases: 5. CDR3 length equals 14 residues. CDR3 loop: CASSGGTANQPQHF. CDR3 nucleotides: TGCGCCAGCAGCGGGGGGACAGCTAATCAGCCCCAGCATTTT.

This clonotype occurred a few times. The V and J genes are TRBV7-9 and TRBJ2-5; D unclear. The CDR3 extends over 12 amino acids. Germline CDR1 and CDR2: SEHNR and FQNEAQ (reference sequence). Trimming took off 4 bases at V and 5 bases at J, with 8 bases between the two ends. CDR3 region: CASSSRWETQYF. Here the CDR3 DNA reads TGTGCCAGCAGCTCAAGATGGGAGACCCAGTACTTC.

This clonotype showed up just a few times. The CDR3: CASSPMNRVVYEQYF. The CDR3 DNA sequence: TGTGCCAGCAGCCCGATGAACAGGGTGGTGTACGAGCAGTACTTC. The chain couples TRBV11-2 to TRBJ2-7, with a possible D match to TRBD1 (6 bases). Trimming cost V 5 bases and J 4 bases, with 18 bases left between them. Germline V CDR1 and CDR2: SGHAT, FQNNGV. The CDR3 is 15 residues long.